The 24 T cell receptor beta chains given below trace back to one sample, sequenced in a study of blood T cell repertoires in COVID-19. Libraries were prepared by immunoSEQ multiplex PCR; TCRdb keeps only in-frame clonotypes and omits some of them. The sample has roughly 420,000 clones, approximately 88% seen once. The sequenced sample consisted of PBMCs or T cells enriched from blood (not recorded which). The receptors originated from a woman in her thirties with acute COVID-19.

The V call is TRBV7-9, the J call TRBJ1-5, with a possible D match to TRBD1 (5 bases). Trimming took off 5 bases at V and 5 bases at J, with 10 bases between the two ends. The length of the CDR3 is 13 residues. Looked up from germline, CDR1 is SEHNR and CDR2 is FQNEAQ (reference sequence). The CDR3 DNA reads as TGTGCCAGCAGCCCCAGGGCGGATCAGCCCCAGCATTTT. Translation: CASSPRADQPQHF.

The chain recombines TRBV7-2 with TRBJ2-1; a weak D match, TRBD2 (5 bases). Per the germline V gene, CDR1 is SGHTA and CDR2 is FQGNSA. CDR3 size: 16 residues. V lost 5 bases, J lost 0 bases, and 14 bases lay in between. This CDR3 reads CASSPGLPDSYNEQFF. In DNA, the CDR3 is TGTGCCAGCAGCCCTGGACTGCCCGACTCCTACAATGAGCAGTTCTTC.

V gene TRBV9 combines with J gene TRBJ1-6; unclear D gene. Deletions cut 0 bases from V and 3 bases from J, with 16 bases between. CDR3 size: 18 residues. From germline, CDR1 is SGDLS and CDR2 YYNGEE. The CDR3 nucleotides read TGTGCCAGCAGCGTAGCCCCTCTGGAGGACCACTATAATTCACCCCTCCACTTT. It translates to CASSVAPLEDHYNSPLHF.

This chain connects TRBV7-9 to TRBJ2-3, with TRBD2 matching over 7 bases. CDR3 length: 15 amino acids. CDR1 is SEHNR and CDR2 is FQNEAQ in the germline V gene (reference sequence). The ends lost 2 bases at V and 3 bases at J; junction bases unmatched: 5. The CDR3 sequence is CASSLSLAATDTQYF. The CDR3 DNA reads as TGTGCCAGCAGCTTATCGCTAGCGGCGACAGATACGCAGTATTTT.

The V gene is TRBV6-6, the J gene TRBJ2-3; tentatively, D is TRBD2 (5 bases). This CDR3 region has 15 residues. Germline V CDR1 and CDR2: MNHNY, SVGAGI (reference sequence). V was shortened by 6 bases and J by 2 bases, with 15 bases between the two germline ends. In DNA, the CDR3 is TGTGCCAGCAGGGAACCGGTACGGGACACAGATACGCAGTATTTT. Its translation is CASREPVRDTDTQYF.

The J gene is TRBJ2-5, the V gene TRBV5-6; tentatively, D is TRBD2 (5 bases). Germline V CDR1 and CDR2: SGHDT, YYEEEE. Trimming took off 0 bases at V and 2 bases at J, with 8 bases between the two ends. The CDR3 loop spans 14 amino acids. The CDR3 nucleotides are TGTGCCAGCAGCTTGGCTGCGGGTCAAGAGACCCAGTACTTC. Translating gives CASSLAAGQETQYF.

This chain uses TRBV7-2 with TRBJ1-3, with D hard to call. V was cut by 5 bases and J by 4 bases, with 9 bases left in between. The germline V gene has CDR1 SGHTA and CDR2 FQGNSA. The CDR3 consists of 13 residues. The CDR3 here is CASSPRQGNTIYF. CDR3 DNA sequence: TGTGCCAGCAGCCCCCGACAAGGAAACACCATATATTTT.

The rearrangement uses TRBV5-4 and TRBJ1-2; 8 bases align to TRBD1. CDR1 and CDR2 (germline): SGHNT, YYREEE (reference sequence). The ends lost 4 bases at V and 8 bases at J; junction bases unmatched: 7. CDR3 length: 13 residues. The CDR3 protein is CASSKDRVRGYTF. CDR3 bases: TGTGCCAGCAGCAAGGACAGGGTCAGGGGCTACACCTTC.

V and J are TRBV7-2 and TRBJ2-3; 9 nucleotides match TRBD2. The CDR3 covers 16 residues. Germline trimming cut 0 bases from V and 7 bases from J; bases unmatched to any gene: 8. Germline V lookup: CDR1 SGHTA, CDR2 FQGNSA. This CDR3 reads CASSLAGAGGQNTQYF. CDR3 DNA: TGTGCCAGCAGCTTAGCGGGCGCGGGGGGGCAGAATACGCAGTATTTT.

This clone was observed once. V usage is TRBV6-6 and J usage is TRBJ1-4; TRBD1 matches 8 bases. CDR3 length: 12 residues. With V trimmed by 6 bases and J by 6 bases, 0 bases remained unmatched. CDR1 MNHNY and CDR2 SVGAGI come from the germline V gene (reference sequence). The CDR3 coding sequence is TGTGCCAGCAGACAGGGGGATGAAAAACTGTTTTTT. As protein: CASRQGDEKLFF.

The rearrangement links TRBV24-1 to TRBJ2-5; 10 bases line up with TRBD1. The germline V gene has CDR1 KGHDR and CDR2 SFDVKD. J was trimmed by 5 bases and V by 9 bases; bases with no gene match: 8. This CDR3 spans 14 amino acids. CDR3 residues: CATWGQGPTETQYF. The CDR3 DNA follows: TGTGCCACCTGGGGACAGGGGCCCACGGAGACCCAGTACTTC.

The chain joins TRBV24-1 to TRBJ2-2; possible D gene TRBD1, 6 bases. Germline V CDR1 and CDR2: KGHDR, SFDVKD. This CDR3 contains 16 residues. With 3 bases removed from V and 0 bases from J, the gap between germline ends came to 10 bases. The CDR3 region has the DNA TGTGCCACCAGTGATCCGGACAGATCGAACACCGGGGAGCTGTTTTTT. It codes for CATSDPDRSNTGELFF.

The chain has TRBV12-5 and TRBJ2-2; D unresolved. V gave up 1 base and J gave up 2 bases, with 5 bases separating them. The V gene's germline CDR1 is LGHNT and CDR2 FRNRAP. The CDR3 has 14 amino acids. The CDR3 DNA reads as TGTGCTAGTGGTTTGGGGCTTAACACCGGGGAGCTGTTTTTT. It encodes CASGLGLNTGELFF.

In its sample, this clone was seen a few times. The chain links TRBV30 to TRBJ1-4; the D gene is possibly TRBD1 (6 bases). The germline V and J ends were trimmed by 3 bases and 8 bases, with 13 bases remaining between them. The germline CDR1 and CDR2 sequences are GTSNPN and SVGIG (reference sequence). The CDR3 has 13 residues. The CDR3 protein is CAWSPGQLEKLFF. The CDR3, as DNA: TGTGCCTGGAGCCCGGGACAATTAGAAAAACTGTTTTTT. The full variable domain, in which reference TRBV30 and TRBJ1-4 provide the parts outside the CDR3, is SQTIHQWPATLVQPVGSPLSLECTVEGTSNPNLYWYRQAAGRGLQLLFYSVGIGQISSEVPQNLSASRPQDRQFILSSKKLLLSDSGFYLCAWSPGQLEKLFFGSGTQLSVL.

The chain employs TRBV6-5 and TRBJ1-5; D gene uncertain. V was trimmed by 5 bases and J by 8 bases, leaving 10 bases between them. The CDR3 has 12 amino acids. Germline CDR1 MNHEY, CDR2 SVGAGI. CDR3 in DNA: TGTGCCAGCAGTAAGACTAGGGAGCCCCAGCATTTT. This sequence encodes CASSKTREPQHF.

The V and J genes are TRBV7-2 and TRBJ2-7, with 13 bases matching TRBD2. V gave up 1 base and J gave up 2 bases; unmatched junction bases: 2. Germline V CDR1 and CDR2: SGHTA, FQGNSA. The CDR3 length is 16 residues. CDR3 nucleotide sequence: TGTGCCAGCAGCTTAGAGGGGACTAGCGGGGCCTACGAGCAGTACTTC. The encoded protein is CASSLEGTSGAYEQYF.

The chain couples TRBV19 to TRBJ2-1; TRBD2 might be the D (7 bases). V lost 6 bases and J 6 bases, leaving 9 bases between the germline ends. Germline lookup yields CDR1 LNHDA and CDR2 SQIVND (reference sequence). This CDR3 region has 12 residues. The chain's CDR3 is CASRGGGNEQFF. CDR3 DNA: TGTGCCAGTAGAGGGGGGGGCAATGAGCAGTTCTTC.

This chain joins TRBV5-1 and TRBJ1-2; D possibly corresponds to TRBD1 (6 bases). CDR1 SGHRS and CDR2 YFSETQ come from the germline V gene. This CDR3 comprises 18 residues. Deletions cut 4 bases from V and 2 bases from J, with 24 bases between. The CDR3, as DNA: TGCGCCAGCAGCGGAATGTTATCTACGCCGGGACACAACTATGGCTACACCTTC. Its translation is CASSGMLSTPGHNYGYTF.

Regarding this clone: The sample has other DNA sequences that encode this CDR3 too. V is TRBV11-3 and J is TRBJ2-3; TRBD2 agrees at 8 bases. The CDR3 loop spans 13 amino acids. The ends lost 5 bases at V and 3 bases at J; junction bases unmatched: 1. Germline values: CDR1 SGHNT, CDR2 YENEEA. DNA for the CDR3: TGTGCCAGCAGCCTAGCGGGTACAGATACGCAGTATTTT. The encoded protein is CASSLAGTDTQYF.

This clone was seen only once. Here the CDR3 reads CASSPAGTGWTEAFF. The CDR3 DNA is TGTGCCAGCAGCCCGGCGGGGACAGGTTGGACTGAAGCTTTCTTT. The chain uses TRBV7-9 and TRBJ1-1; 8 bases line up with TRBD1. The length of the CDR3 is 15 residues. Losses at the gene ends were 5 bases for V and 5 bases for J; bases not matched to a gene: 10. The V gene's germline CDR1 is SEHNR and CDR2 FQNEAQ (reference sequence).

The chain couples TRBV2 to TRBJ2-7; 7 bases are shared with TRBD1. Germline loops: CDR1 SNHLY, CDR2 FYNNEI. The CDR3 contains 15 residues. Trimming at V came to 4 bases and at J to 1 base, leaving 7 bases not matched to a gene. The CDR3 DNA is TGTGCCAGCAGTGCCGGGACAGAGTATTCCTACGAGCAGTACTTC. It is translated as CASSAGTEYSYEQYF. Drawing the rest from reference TRBV2 and TRBJ2-7, the complete variable domain is EPEVTQTPSHQVTQMGQEVILRCVPISNHLYFYWYRQILGQKVEFLVSFYNNEISEKSEIFDDQFSVERPDGSNFTLKIRSTKLEDSAMYFCASSAGTEYSYEQYFGPGTRLTVT.

The V gene is TRBV7-2, the J gene TRBJ1-3, with 9 bases aligning to TRBD1. Per the germline V gene, CDR1 is SGHTA and CDR2 is FQGNSA. After removal of 5 bases from V and 0 bases from J, the junction contained 2 bases not matched to a gene. The CDR3 spans 15 residues. The DNA for the CDR3 is TGTGCCAGCAGCCAGACAGGGGGCTCTGGAAACACCATATATTTT. Protein: CASSQTGGSGNTIYF.

Regarding this clone: This CDR3 is also generated by other DNA sequences in the sample. The rearrangement joins TRBV5-1 to TRBJ1-4; D perhaps matches TRBD1 (5 bases). V lost 0 bases to trimming and J lost 5 bases, with 11 bases between them. Germline lookup yields CDR1 SGHRS and CDR2 YFSETQ. The CDR3 sequence is 15 residues long. The CDR3 nucleotides are TGCGCCAGCAGCTTGGAAGGGGCCCCAAATGAAAAACTGTTTTTT. Translated, it gives CASSLEGAPNEKLFF.

The chain links TRBV7-2 to TRBJ2-7; TRBD2 agrees at 11 bases. CDR3 size: 16 residues. V lost 5 bases to trimming and J lost 2 bases; unmatched junction nucleotides: 8. Per germline, CDR1 SGHTA and CDR2 FQGNSA. The CDR3 spells CASSLTSGGSPYEQYF. CDR3 sequence (DNA): TGTGCCAGCAGCCTTACTAGCGGGGGTTCCCCCTACGAGCAGTACTTC.